The clone carrying this T cell receptor (beta chain) was found many times. What it recognizes is unknown. These data are taken from a study of T cells in Graves' hyperthyroidism and ophthalmopathy. Overall study results and limits: Blood shared most expanded thyroid clonotypes above 0.001.

Uncontrolled infection, other autoimmune disease, pregnancy and lactation each barred patients from inclusion. The study based diagnoses on clinical symptoms, serum thyroxine and TRAb, thyroid ultrasound and orbital computed tomography. TCR beta CDR3 regions were amplified from RNA transcripts. The HTBI primer set served for first-round RT-PCR of the TCR CDR3. TCRdb redid the calling of the multiplex PCR reads with MiXCR, one entry per CDR3 protein. This table has about 350,000 distinct CDR3 sequences, approximately 18% appearing once. Deletions cut 5 bases from V and 2 bases from J, with 13 bases between. There are 13 residues in the CDR3. Per the germline V gene, CDR1 is DFQATT and CDR2 is SNEGSKA (reference sequence).

This sequence joins TRBV20-1 and TRBJ2-7, with a weak D call TRBD1 (5 bases). The source material was blood. The source is a woman between 40 and 50 years old with Graves' ophthalmopathy. The DNA for the CDR3 is TGCAGTGCTTGGGTTGACAGAGCCTACGAGCAGTACTTC. This sequence encodes CSAWVDRAYEQYF.